One sample yielded the 16 T cell receptor beta chains listed below, sequenced in a study of shared T cell receptors in the human thymus. The data were produced by immunoSEQ multiplex PCR, yet TCRdb's version contains in-frame clones alone and is incomplete. The data contain hundreds of thousands of clones, roughly 90% of them singletons. These sequences were also reported in another study, on human thymus T cells.

Sequenced input: thymocytes. The receptor source for this set is a boy under three years old with a congenital heart defect.

The V call is TRBV5-8, the J call TRBJ1-2; 7 nucleotides line up with TRBD1. Trimming at V came to 4 bases and at J to 6 bases, leaving 6 bases not matched to a gene. There are 13 residues in the CDR3. Germline CDR1 is SGHTS and CDR2 is YDEGEE. CDR3 residues: CASSPGQADGYTF. CDR3 sequence (DNA): TGTGCCAGCAGCCCCGGACAGGCAGATGGCTACACCTTC.

The chain recombines TRBV10-3 with TRBJ2-3; 8 nucleotides line up with TRBD2. The CDR3 is made up of 17 amino acids. Germline-derived CDR1 and CDR2 are ENHRY and SYGVKD. V lost 4 bases, J lost 5 bases, and 14 bases stayed unmatched. CDR3 protein: CAISGFGTRSVGDTQYF. CDR3 sequence (DNA): TGTGCCATCAGTGGATTCGGGACTAGAAGTGTCGGAGATACGCAGTATTTT.

This chain connects TRBV14 to TRBJ2-4; D possibly corresponds to TRBD2 (6 bases). The germline V gene encodes CDR1 SGHDN and CDR2 FVKESK. The V gene lost 4 bases and the J gene lost 0 bases, with 25 bases spanning the gap. The CDR3 contains 20 residues. CDR3 bases: TGTGCCAGCAGCCCCAGCCGGACGGGCAAGGGGACTCTAGCCAAAAACATTCAGTACTTC. Translation: CASSPSRTGKGTLAKNIQYF. Drawing the rest from reference TRBV14 and TRBJ2-4, the complete variable domain is EAGVTQFPSHSVIEKGQTVTLRCDPISGHDNLYWYRRVMGKEIKFLLHFVKESKQDESGMPNNRFLAERTGGTYSTLKVQPAELEDSGVYFCASSPSRTGKGTLAKNIQYFGAGTRLSVL.

This chain links TRBV28 with TRBJ2-2, with 8 bases matching TRBD1. Germline-derived CDR1 and CDR2 are MDHEN and SYDVKM. V was pared by 6 bases and J by 0 bases, with 3 bases of the junction left unmatched. The CDR3 length is 15 residues. The DNA for the CDR3 is TGTGCCAGCAGCCCGGGACAGGCGAACACCGGGGAGCTGTTTTTT. Its translation is CASSPGQANTGELFF.

The chain has TRBV19 and TRBJ2-5, with 9 bases fitting TRBD2. This CDR3 has 18 residues. Trimming took 6 bases from V and 2 from J; bases not matched to a gene: 16. The germline V gene encodes CDR1 LNHDA and CDR2 SQIVND (reference sequence). CDR3: CASRGAGIGTSTQETQYF. CDR3 nucleotides: TGTGCCAGTAGAGGTGCGGGAATTGGGACTAGCACTCAAGAGACCCAGTACTTC.

The rearrangement links TRBV4-3 to TRBJ2-7; perhaps TRBD2 as D (6 bases). The length of the CDR3 is 16 residues. V lost 3 bases, J lost 4 bases, and 19 bases lay in between. Germline V lookup: CDR1 LGHNA, CDR2 YSLEER. For the CDR3, the DNA is TGCGCCAGCAGCCACCCACGGGAGATTCACCGGTACGAGCAGTACTTC. Amino acid sequence: CASSHPREIHRYEQYF.

The V call is TRBV21-1, the J call TRBJ2-1; TRBD2, as called in the table, went unchecked against the DNA. TRBV21-1 is termed a pseudogene. This CDR3 has 15 amino acids. CDR3 region: CASSKGGGSYNEQFF. DNA of the CDR3: TGTGCCAGCAGCAAAGGAGGCGGGTCCTACAATGAGCAGTTCTTC.

The V call is TRBV6-5, the J call TRBJ1-2; 12 bases agree with TRBD1. Germline assignment: CDR1 MNHEY and CDR2 SVGAGI. Germline trimming cut 4 bases from V and 3 bases from J; bases unmatched to any gene: 3. This CDR3 has 15 amino acids. CDR3 sequence reads: CASSLGTGGDYGYTF. The CDR3 nucleotides are TGTGCCAGCAGTTTGGGGACAGGGGGCGACTATGGCTACACCTTC.

The CDR3 bases are TGCGCCAGCAGCTCCAAGGCAGGACAGGGAGGGAGGCAAGAGACCCAGTACTTC. Its protein is CASSSKAGQGGRQETQYF. V is TRBV5-1 and J is TRBJ2-5; a weak D match, TRBD1 (8 bases). Trimming stripped 3 bases from V and 2 bases from J, with 23 bases between. The CDR3 has 18 residues. Germline CDR1 is SGHRS and CDR2 is YFSETQ.

This clone was seen just once. The CDR3 protein is CSAQGYEQFF. CDR3 nucleotides: TGCAGCGCTCAGGGGTATGAGCAGTTCTTC. The chain couples TRBV29-1 to TRBJ2-1, with D possibly matching TRBD1 (6 bases). CDR3 length: 10 amino acids. Looked up from germline, CDR1 is SQVTM and CDR2 is ANQGSEA. Between the trimmed V and J ends, which lost 7 bases and 8 bases, there was a span of 9 bases.

This clone was found a few times. The chain joins TRBV5-1 to TRBJ1-2; D is perhaps TRBD1 (6 bases). Per germline, CDR1 SGHRS and CDR2 YFSETQ. Trimming took off 2 bases at V and 3 bases at J, with 14 bases between the two ends. There are 15 residues in the CDR3. CDR3 bases: TGCGCCAGCAGCTTTACAGGGATACCTGACTATGGCTACACCTTC. Translated, it gives CASSFTGIPDYGYTF.

The V and J genes are TRBV4-2 and TRBJ2-1; 11 positions agree with TRBD2. Germline CDR1 is LGHNA and CDR2 is YNFKEQ. This CDR3 has 15 amino acids. Trimming cost V 2 bases and J 8 bases; bases outside gene matches: 5. The CDR3 sequence is CASSQTSGSFHEQFF. CDR3 coding DNA: TGTGCCAGCAGCCAAACTAGCGGGAGTTTCCATGAGCAGTTCTTC.

This chain uses TRBV28 with TRBJ2-7; maybe TRBD2 (5 bases). This CDR3 is 11 amino acids long. Germline CDR1 is MDHEN and CDR2 is SYDVKM. The V end lost 2 bases, the J end lost 6 bases, and 5 bases lay between the germline ends. The CDR3 DNA sequence: TGTGCCAGCAGTTTAAGCGGCGAGCAGTACTTC. This translates into CASSLSGEQYF. Combining the CDR3 with reference TRBV28 and TRBJ2-7 gives the whole variable domain DVKVTQSSRYLVKRTGEKVFLECVQDMDHENMFWYRQDPGLGLRLIYFSYDVKMKEKGDIPEGYSVSREKKERFSLILESASTNQTSMYLCASSLSGEQYFGPGTRLTVT.

The chain is built from TRBV14 and TRBJ2-5; TRBD1 might be the D (6 bases). V gave up 3 bases and J gave up 5 bases, with 22 bases separating them. The CDR3 consists of 17 residues. Germline values: CDR1 SGHDN, CDR2 FVKESK. For the CDR3, the DNA is TGTGCCAGCAGCCATCACCCGTTCCAACAGGGTAACGAGACCCAGTACTTC. As protein: CASSHHPFQQGNETQYF.

The chain links TRBV19 to TRBJ1-3; D is uncertain. Trimming left V 5 bases short and J 0 bases short, with 5 bases between. CDR3 size: 13 residues. In germline, CDR1 is LNHDA, CDR2 SQIVND (reference sequence). The CDR3: CASSFNSGNTIYF. CDR3 nucleotide sequence: TGTGCCAGTAGTTTCAACTCTGGAAACACCATATATTTT.

J is TRBJ2-5 and V is TRBV21-1; TRBD2 was called by the table and not checked on the DNA. TRBV21-1 is flagged as a pseudogene. This CDR3 spans 13 amino acids. The CDR3 nucleotides read TGTGCCAGCACTCGGACGGGGGTAGAGACCCAGTACTTC. Translated, it gives CASTRTGVETQYF.